This paragraph covers one T cell receptor (beta chain) sequence. Donors in Cohort 3 counted as recovered after two negative PCRs, clearance, or symptom resolution. The data were taken from a study of blood T cell repertoires in COVID-19. The overall study: T cells, B-cell-depleted T cells, or PBMCs provided the cDNA or gDNA that served as material.

The CDR3 is 12 amino acids. The V gene lost 5 bases and the J gene lost 3 bases, with 5 bases spanning the gap. In germline, CDR1 is ENHRY, CDR2 SYGVKD. In the original analysis: By means of reference gene primer amplification, nucleated cell counts were estimated. Only in-frame clones appear in the TCRdb table, and some are missing; sequencing was by immunoSEQ multiplex PCR. The V and J calls and clone size come from that table; D and trimming were worked out from the DNA. In the table there are 150,000 to 200,000 clones, 80% of which are singletons. Sequencing input: PBMCs or T cells enriched from blood (not recorded which). The TCR originated in an older woman who had recovered from COVID-19. V is TRBV10-3 and J is TRBJ1-5; D gene unclear. CDR3 bases: TGTGCCATCAGTCCAGACAATCAGCCCCAGCATTTT. Its protein is CAISPDNQPQHF.